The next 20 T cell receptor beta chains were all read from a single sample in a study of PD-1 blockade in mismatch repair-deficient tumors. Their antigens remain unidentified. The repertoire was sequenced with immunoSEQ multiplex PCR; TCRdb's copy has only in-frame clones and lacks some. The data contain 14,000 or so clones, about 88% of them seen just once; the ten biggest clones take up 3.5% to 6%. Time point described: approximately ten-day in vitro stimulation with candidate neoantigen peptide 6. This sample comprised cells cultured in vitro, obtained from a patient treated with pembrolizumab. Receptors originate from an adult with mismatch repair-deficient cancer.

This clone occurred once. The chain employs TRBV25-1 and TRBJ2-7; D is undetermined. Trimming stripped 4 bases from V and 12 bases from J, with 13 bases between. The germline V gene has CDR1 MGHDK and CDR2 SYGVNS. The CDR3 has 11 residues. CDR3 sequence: CASSGGKHGYF. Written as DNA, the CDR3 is TGTGCCAGCAGTGGAGGCAAGCACGGGTACTTC.

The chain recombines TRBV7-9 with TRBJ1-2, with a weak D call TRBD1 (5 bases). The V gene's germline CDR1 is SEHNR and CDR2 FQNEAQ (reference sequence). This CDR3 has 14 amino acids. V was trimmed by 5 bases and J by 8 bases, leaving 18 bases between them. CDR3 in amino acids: CASSRRRAGTGYTF. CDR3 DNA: TGTGCCAGCAGCCGTAGGCGGGCAGGGACGGGCTACACCTTC.

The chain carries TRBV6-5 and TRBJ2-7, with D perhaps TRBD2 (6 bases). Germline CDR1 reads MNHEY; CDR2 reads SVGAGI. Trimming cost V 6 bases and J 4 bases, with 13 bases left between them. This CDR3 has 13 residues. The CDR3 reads CASSRDSLYEQYF. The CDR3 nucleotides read TGTGCCAGCAGCAGGGACTCTTTATACGAGCAGTACTTC.

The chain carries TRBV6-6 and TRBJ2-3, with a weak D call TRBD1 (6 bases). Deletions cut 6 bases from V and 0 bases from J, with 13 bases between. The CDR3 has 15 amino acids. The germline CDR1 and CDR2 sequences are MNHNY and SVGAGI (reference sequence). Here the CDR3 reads CASRPTGASTDTQYF. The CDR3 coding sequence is TGTGCCAGCAGACCGACAGGAGCTAGCACAGATACGCAGTATTTT.

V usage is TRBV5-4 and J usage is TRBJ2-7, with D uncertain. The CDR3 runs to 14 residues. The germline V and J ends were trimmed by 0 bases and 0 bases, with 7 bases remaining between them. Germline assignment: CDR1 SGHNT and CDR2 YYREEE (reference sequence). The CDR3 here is CASSLESSSYEQYF. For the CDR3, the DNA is TGTGCCAGCAGCTTGGAGTCTAGCTCCTACGAGCAGTACTTC.

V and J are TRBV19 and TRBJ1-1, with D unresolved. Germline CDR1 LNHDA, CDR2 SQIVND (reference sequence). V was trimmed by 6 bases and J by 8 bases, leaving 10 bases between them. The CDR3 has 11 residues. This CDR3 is CASSLLSEAFF. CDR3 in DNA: TGTGCCAGTAGCCTCCTTAGCGAAGCTTTCTTT.

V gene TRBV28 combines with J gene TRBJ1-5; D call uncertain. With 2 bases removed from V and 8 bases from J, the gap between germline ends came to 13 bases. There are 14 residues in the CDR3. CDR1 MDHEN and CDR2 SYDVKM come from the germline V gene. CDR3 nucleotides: TGTGCCAGCAGTTTAAGGACGGTAGTGAAGCCCCAGCATTTT. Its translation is CASSLRTVVKPQHF.

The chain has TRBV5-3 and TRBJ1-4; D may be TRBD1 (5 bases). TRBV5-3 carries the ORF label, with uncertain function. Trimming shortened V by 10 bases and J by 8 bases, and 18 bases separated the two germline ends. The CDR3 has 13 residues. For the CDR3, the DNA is TGTGCCCTCCCTGGGGTGGGGGGGGAAAAACTGTTTTTT. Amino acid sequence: CALPGVGGEKLFF.

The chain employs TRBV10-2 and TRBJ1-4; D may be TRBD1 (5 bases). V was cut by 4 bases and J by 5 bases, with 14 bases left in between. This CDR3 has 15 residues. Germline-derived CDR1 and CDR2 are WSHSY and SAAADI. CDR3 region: CASSVTGGANEKLFF. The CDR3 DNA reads TGCGCCAGCAGTGTTACAGGAGGCGCGAATGAAAAACTGTTTTTT.

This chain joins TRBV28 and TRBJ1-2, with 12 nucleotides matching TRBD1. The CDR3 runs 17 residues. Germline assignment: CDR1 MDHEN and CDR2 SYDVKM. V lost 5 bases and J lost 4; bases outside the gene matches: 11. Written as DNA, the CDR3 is TGTGCCAGCAGTACGCCGGGACAGGGGGCATCGGGCTATGGCTACACCTTC. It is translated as CASSTPGQGASGYGYTF.

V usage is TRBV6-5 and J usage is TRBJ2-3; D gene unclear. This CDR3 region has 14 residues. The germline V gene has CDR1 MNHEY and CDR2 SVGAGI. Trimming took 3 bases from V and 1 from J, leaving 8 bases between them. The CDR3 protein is CASSYSLGTDTQYF. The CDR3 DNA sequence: TGTGCCAGCAGTTATTCCCTTGGCACAGATACGCAGTATTTT.

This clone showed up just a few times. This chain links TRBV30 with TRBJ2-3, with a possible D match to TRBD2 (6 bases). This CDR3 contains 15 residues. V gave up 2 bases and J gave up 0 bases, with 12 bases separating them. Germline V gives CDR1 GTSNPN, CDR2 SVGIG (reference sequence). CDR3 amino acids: CAWSPIGTSTDTQYF. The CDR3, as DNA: TGTGCCTGGAGTCCTATCGGGACTAGCACAGATACGCAGTATTTT.

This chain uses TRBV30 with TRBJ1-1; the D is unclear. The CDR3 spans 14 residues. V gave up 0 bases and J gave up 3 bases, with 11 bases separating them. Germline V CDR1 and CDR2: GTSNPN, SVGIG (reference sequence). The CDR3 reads CAWSVLTRDTEAFF. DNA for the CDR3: TGTGCCTGGAGTGTACTGACGAGGGACACTGAAGCTTTCTTT.

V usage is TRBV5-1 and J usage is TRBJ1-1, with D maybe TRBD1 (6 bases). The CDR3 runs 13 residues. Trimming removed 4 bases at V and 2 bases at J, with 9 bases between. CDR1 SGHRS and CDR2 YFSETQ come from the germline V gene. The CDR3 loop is CASSPGANTEAFF. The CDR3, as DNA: TGCGCCAGCAGCCCAGGGGCAAACACTGAAGCTTTCTTT.

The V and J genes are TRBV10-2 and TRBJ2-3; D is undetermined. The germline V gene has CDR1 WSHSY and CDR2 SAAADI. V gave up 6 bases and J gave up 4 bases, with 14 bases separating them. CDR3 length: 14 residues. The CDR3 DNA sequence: TGCGCCAGCAGGGAAACATGGACGGCAGATACGCAGTATTTT. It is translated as CASRETWTADTQYF.

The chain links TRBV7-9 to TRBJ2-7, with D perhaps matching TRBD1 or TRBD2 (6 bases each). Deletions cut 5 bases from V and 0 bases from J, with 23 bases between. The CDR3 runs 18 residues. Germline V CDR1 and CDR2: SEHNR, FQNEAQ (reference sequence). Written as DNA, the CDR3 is TGTGCCAGCAGCAATATCCTCGGGGGACACGGAAGCTCCTACGAGCAGTACTTC. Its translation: CASSNILGGHGSSYEQYF.

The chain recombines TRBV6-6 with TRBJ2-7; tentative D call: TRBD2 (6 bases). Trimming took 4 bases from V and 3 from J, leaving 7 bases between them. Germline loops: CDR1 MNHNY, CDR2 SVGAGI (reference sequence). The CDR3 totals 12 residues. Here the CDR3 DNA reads TGTGCCAGCAGTTCGACTAGCTACGAGCAGTACTTC. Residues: CASSSTSYEQYF.

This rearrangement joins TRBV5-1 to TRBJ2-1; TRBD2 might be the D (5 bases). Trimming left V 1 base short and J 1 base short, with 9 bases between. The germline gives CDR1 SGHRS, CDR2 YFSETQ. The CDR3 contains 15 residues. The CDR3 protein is CASSLTAGSYNEQFF. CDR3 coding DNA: TGCGCCAGCAGCTTGACCGCGGGTTCCTACAATGAGCAGTTCTTC.

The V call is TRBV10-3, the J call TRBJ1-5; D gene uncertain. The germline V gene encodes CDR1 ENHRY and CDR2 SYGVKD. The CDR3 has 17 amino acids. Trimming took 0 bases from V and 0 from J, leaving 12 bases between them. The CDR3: CAISESILQHSNQPQHF. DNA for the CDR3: TGTGCCATCAGTGAGTCGATTCTACAGCATAGCAATCAGCCCCAGCATTTT.

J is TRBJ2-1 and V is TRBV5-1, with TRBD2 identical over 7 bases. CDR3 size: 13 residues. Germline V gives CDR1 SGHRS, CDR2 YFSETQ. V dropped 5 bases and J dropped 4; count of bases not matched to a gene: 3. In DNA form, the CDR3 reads TGCGCCAGCAGACTCGGGGGGTACAATGAGCAGTTCTTC. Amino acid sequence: CASRLGGYNEQFF.